These 10 T cell receptor beta chains were sequenced from one sample in a study of blood T cell dynamics during melanoma immunotherapy. Time point defined: week 3, after first cycle of checkpoint inhibitor. Sequenced by immunoSEQ multiplex PCR; TCRdb stores in-frame clones only, minus some. Of about 1,900 clones listed, almost 95% are singletons. Sequences were derived from effector memory CD8+ T cells from blood, sampled from a patient treated with checkpoint blockade. Receptors were obtained from a human donor with melanoma.

The gene calls are TRBV29-1 and TRBJ2-5, with D perhaps TRBD2 (7 bases). Trimming removed 6 bases from V and 0 bases from J, with 14 bases in between. Germline CDR1 SQVTM, CDR2 ANQGSEA. The CDR3 loop spans 14 amino acids. CDR3 nucleotides: TGCAGCGTGAGGGGGGGTTTGAACCAAGAGACCCAGTACTTC. Translating gives CSVRGGLNQETQYF. The whole variable domain, remainder taken from reference TRBV29-1 and TRBJ2-5, is SAVISQKPSRDICQRGTSLTIQCQVDSQVTMMFWYRQQPGQSLTLIATANQGSEATYESGFVIDKFPISRPNLTFSTLTVSNMSPEDSSIYLCSVRGGLNQETQYFGPGTRLLVL.

This rearrangement joins TRBV15 to TRBJ2-2; the D gene is possibly TRBD1 (5 bases). The CDR3 totals 17 residues. With 5 bases removed from V and 7 bases from J, the gap between germline ends came to 23 bases. CDR1 and CDR2 from the germline V gene are LNHNV and YYDKDF (reference sequence). CDR3 region: CATSGELTVDTGGELFF. CDR3 nucleotides: TGTGCCACCAGCGGCGAATTGACAGTCGATACAGGCGGGGAGCTGTTTTTT.

The chain couples TRBV19 to TRBJ2-1; 11 bases are shared with TRBD2. This CDR3 region has 17 residues. Germline-derived CDR1 and CDR2 are LNHDA and SQIVND (reference sequence). Trimming took 3 bases from V and 3 from J; bases not matched to a gene: 7. The CDR3 protein is CASSISVGTSGYNEQFF. As DNA, the CDR3 is TGTGCCAGTAGTATTTCAGTCGGGACTAGCGGCTACAATGAGCAGTTCTTC.

This chain connects TRBV7-3 to TRBJ2-5; D is undetermined. This CDR3 spans 15 amino acids. V lost 0 bases, J lost 2 bases, and 10 bases lay in between. Per germline, CDR1 SGHTA and CDR2 FQGTGA. In nucleotides, the CDR3 is TGTGCCAGCAGCTTAACTGGCGGAACTCAAGAGACCCAGTACTTC. Translating it yields CASSLTGGTQETQYF.

V gene TRBV28 combines with J gene TRBJ1-2; TRBD1 might be the D (6 bases). This CDR3 is 17 amino acids long. V shed 5 bases and J shed 0 bases, with 19 bases lying between them. Looked up from germline, CDR1 is MDHEN and CDR2 is SYDVKM. The CDR3 nucleotides read TGTGCCAGCAGTCCACCCAGGGGTGCCATATCTAACTATGGCTACACCTTC. Residues: CASSPPRGAISNYGYTF.

This chain uses TRBV28 with TRBJ2-3, with 7 bases matching TRBD2. The germline gives CDR1 MDHEN, CDR2 SYDVKM. The CDR3 spans 15 residues. Losses at the gene ends were 3 bases for V and 2 bases for J; bases not matched to a gene: 5. The chain's CDR3 is CASSFLADFTDTQYF. The DNA for the CDR3 is TGTGCCAGCAGTTTCCTAGCGGATTTCACAGATACGCAGTATTTT. The full variable domain, its missing parts supplied by reference TRBV28 and TRBJ2-3, is DVKVTQSSRYLVKRTGEKVFLECVQDMDHENMFWYRQDPGLGLRLIYFSYDVKMKEKGDIPEGYSVSREKKERFSLILESASTNQTSMYLCASSFLADFTDTQYFGPGTRLTVL.

The chain couples TRBV6-4 to TRBJ2-1, with 11 bases fitting TRBD2. J gave up 7 bases and V 4 bases, and 0 bases lay outside the gene matches. CDR1 and CDR2 (germline): MRHNA, SNTAGT. This CDR3 comprises 13 residues. CDR3 DNA: TGTGCCAGCAGTGGACTAGCGGGAAATGAGCAGTTCTTC. As protein: CASSGLAGNEQFF.

CDR3 nucleotide sequence: TGTGCCAGCAGCTTAGGTGTTTCTCTAGCGGGAGTTGAGCAGTTCTTC. Translated, it gives CASSLGVSLAGVEQFF. The V and J genes are TRBV7-9 and TRBJ2-1, with 10 positions matching TRBD2. The J segment lost 9 bases and the V segment lost 1 base, leaving 9 bases of the junction unmatched. This CDR3 is 16 amino acids long. Germline CDR1 is SEHNR and CDR2 is FQNEAQ (reference sequence).

The chain couples TRBV29-1 to TRBJ2-6; 7 bases are shared with TRBD1. J lost 0 bases, V lost 6 bases, and 17 bases had no gene match. Germline loops: CDR1 SQVTM, CDR2 ANQGSEA. CDR3 length equals 19 residues. DNA for the CDR3: TGCAGCGTCGTGGACAGGACGACCTCCCCTCTCTCTGGGGCCAACGTCCTGACTTTC. Protein: CSVVDRTTSPLSGANVLTF.

V gene TRBV6-6 combines with J gene TRBJ2-7; D uncertain. Germline CDR1 MNHNY, CDR2 SVGAGI (reference sequence). Trimming took 5 bases from V and 2 from J, leaving 16 bases between them. This CDR3 has 15 amino acids. In DNA, the CDR3 is TGTGCCAGCAGTACGTTTAACGACGTCACCTACGAGCAGTACTTC. This codes for CASSTFNDVTYEQYF.